A selection of T cell receptor beta chains follows, all from one sample in a study of T cell responses to AZD1222 COVID-19 vaccine. Clones were sequenced by immunoSEQ multiplex PCR, and TCRdb holds only the in-frame ones, with some missing. The profile shows 120,000 or so clones, about nine tenths of them singletons. The sequences come from peripheral blood, collected on day 0 of MenACWY control vaccination. Every receptor here comes from an adult in good health. Both conserved end residues are part of each CDR3. The D gene is left open where the match is weak.

TRBJ1-1 | . | TRBV15 | CATSLAQGRNTEAFF | TGTGCCACCAGCCTTGCCCAGGGACGGAACACTGAAGCTTTCTTT
TRBJ2-5 | TRBD2 | TRBV20-1 | CSASGSGGAEETQYF | TGCAGTGCTAGTGGTAGCGGGGGGGCCGAAGAGACCCAGTACTTC
TRBJ1-1 | . | TRBV7-9 | CASSRNGEAFF | TGTGCCAGCAGTCGTAATGGTGAAGCTTTCTTT
TRBJ1-2 | . | TRBV28 | CASSGTDQEHGYTF | TGTGCCAGCAGCGGCACAGATCAAGAACATGGCTACACCTTC
TRBJ2-7 | TRBD1 | TRBV5-6 | CASSAGGQGWDYEQYF | TGTGCCAGCAGCGCAGGGGGACAAGGGTGGGACTACGAGCAGTACTTC
TRBJ1-1 | TRBD1 | TRBV29-1 | CSVDRDSKNTEAFF | TGCAGCGTTGACCGGGACAGCAAGAACACTGAAGCTTTCTTT
TRBJ2-7 | . | TRBV10-3 | CAIADGYEQYF | TGTGCCATCGCGGACGGCTACGAGCAGTACTTC
TRBJ2-5 | TRBD1 | TRBV28 | CASSFSGTGGSETQYF | TGTGCCAGCAGTTTCTCCGGGACAGGGGGCTCAGAGACCCAGTACTTC
TRBJ1-6 | TRBD1 | TRBV7-8 | CASSSPSGGGPNSPLHF | TGTGCCAGCAGCTCCCCGTCTGGAGGGGGCCCGAATTCACCCCTCCACTTT
TRBJ2-6 | . | TRBV30 | CAWSQWVIDSGANVLTF | TGTGCCTGGAGCCAGTGGGTAATCGACTCTGGGGCCAACGTCCTGACTTTC
TRBJ2-2 | . | TRBV6-1 | CASSEFGLINTGELFF | TGTGCCAGCAGTGAATTCGGACTAATTAACACCGGGGAGCTGTTTTTT
TRBJ1-4 | TRBD1 | TRBV5-5 | CASSLVGTVATNEKLFF | TGTGCCAGCAGCTTGGTCGGGACAGTTGCAACTAATGAAAAACTGTTTTTT
TRBJ2-3 | . | TRBV9 | CASSPERSTDTQYF | TGTGCCAGCAGCCCAGAACGGTCCACAGATACGCAGTATTTT
TRBJ2-1 | TRBD1 | TRBV5-5 | CASSLARGTGSYNEQFF | TGTGCCAGCAGCTTGGCTAGGGGGACAGGGTCCTACAATGAGCAGTTCTTC